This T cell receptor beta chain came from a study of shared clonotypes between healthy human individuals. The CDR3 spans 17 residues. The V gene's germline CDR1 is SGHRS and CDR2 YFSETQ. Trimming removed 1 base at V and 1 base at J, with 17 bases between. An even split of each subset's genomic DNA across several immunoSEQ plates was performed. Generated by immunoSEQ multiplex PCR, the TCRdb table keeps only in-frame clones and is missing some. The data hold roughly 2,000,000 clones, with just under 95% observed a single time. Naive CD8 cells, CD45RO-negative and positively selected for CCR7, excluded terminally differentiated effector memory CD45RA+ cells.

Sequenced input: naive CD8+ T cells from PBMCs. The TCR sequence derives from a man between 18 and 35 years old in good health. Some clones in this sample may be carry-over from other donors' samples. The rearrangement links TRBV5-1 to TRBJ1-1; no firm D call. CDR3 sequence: CASSLSWRPNSNTEAFF. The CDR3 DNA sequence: TGCGCCAGCAGCTTGAGCTGGCGGCCCAACTCGAACACTGAAGCTTTCTTT.